This T cell receptor (beta chain) was recorded in a study of T cells in tumors after PD-1 blockade. This table comes from immunoSEQ multiplex PCR, and its TCRdb copy is limited to in-frame clones, with some not included. The sample carries about 59,000 clones, around 80% recorded once. This CDR3 region has 13 residues. Germline V CDR1 and CDR2: GTSNPN, SVGIG (reference sequence). V was trimmed by 0 bases and J by 6 bases, leaving 10 bases between them. The source material was PBMCs, sampled before anti-PD-1 treatment. The gene calls are TRBV30 and TRBJ2-3; D is unresolved. This TCR was sampled from a human donor with basal cell carcinoma. The CDR3 region is CAWSVRTRDTQYF. The CDR3, as DNA: TGTGCCTGGAGTGTTAGGACGCGGGATACGCAGTATTTT.